The text below deals with one TCR beta chain. The antigen is undetermined. The CDR3 is 13 amino acids. V was pared by 3 bases and J by 2 bases, with 8 bases between. CDR1 and CDR2 (germline): MGHDK, SYGVNS. The sample originates from a study of graft-versus-host responses after intestinal transplantation. Whole-study context: All recipients got anti-thymocyte globulin induction, then tacrolimus and steroids for 3 to 4 years. General observations from the study: GvH clone levels peaked in circulation, and this peak was associated with early post-transplant HvG declines. Among recipient marrow samples, GvH clones were found; some appeared first in ileum or blood.

The data were produced by immunoSEQ multiplex PCR, yet TCRdb's version contains in-frame clones alone and is incomplete. The table shows 10,000 to 15,000 clones, with 65% to 85% occurring only once. The TCR comes from a human patient who received an intestinal transplant, so some T cells may come from the graft donor. The chain links TRBV25-1 to TRBJ2-7; D is undetermined. The sequenced sample was PBMCs, obtained around 300 days after intestinal transplant. The CDR3 loop reads CASSEAVPYEQYF. CDR3 DNA: TGTGCCAGCAGTGAGGCAGTCCCCTACGAGCAGTACTTC.